This section outlines one TCR beta chain sequence together with its context. The antigen is not known. This sample was included in a study of OX40 agonist ivuxolimab in advanced cancers. Only in-frame clones appear in the TCRdb table, and some are missing; sequencing was by immunoSEQ multiplex PCR. The sample has tens of thousands of clones; roughly four fifths are singletons. Findings and caveats of the study: Dose levels from 0.1 to 3.0 mg/kg saw CD4+ and CD8+ blood T cells expand clonally by week 6.

CDR1 is SEHNR and CDR2 is FQNEAQ in the germline V gene (reference sequence). CDR3 length: 13 amino acids. V dropped 3 bases and J dropped 5 bases, with 10 bases sitting between them. This clonotype was sampled from an adult with an advanced solid tumor such as melanoma, head and neck, liver or kidney cancer. Sequences were derived from CD4+ or CD8+ T cells sorted from blood, sampled in a trial of the OX40 agonist ivuxolimab. The gene calls are TRBV7-9 and TRBJ2-5; D not certain. In DNA form, the CDR3 reads TGTGCCAGCAGCTTCGGACCTGAGGAGACCCAGTACTTC. It translates to CASSFGPEETQYF.